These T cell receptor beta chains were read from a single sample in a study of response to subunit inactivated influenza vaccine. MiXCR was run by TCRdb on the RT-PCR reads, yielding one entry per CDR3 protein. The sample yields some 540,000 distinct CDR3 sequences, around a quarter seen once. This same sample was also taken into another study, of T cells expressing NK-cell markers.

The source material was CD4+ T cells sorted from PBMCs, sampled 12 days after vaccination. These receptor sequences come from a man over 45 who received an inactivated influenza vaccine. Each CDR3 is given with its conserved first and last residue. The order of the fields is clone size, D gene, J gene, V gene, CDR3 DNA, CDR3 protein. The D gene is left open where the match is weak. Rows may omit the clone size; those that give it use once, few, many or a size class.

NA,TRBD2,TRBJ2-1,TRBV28,TGTGCCAGCACGGCGGGAGACATTTACAATGAGCAGTTCTTC,CASTAGDIYNEQFF
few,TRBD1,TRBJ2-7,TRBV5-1,TGCGCCAGCAGCTTAGACCCGGGACAGTCCTACGAGCAGTACTTC,CASSLDPGQSYEQYF
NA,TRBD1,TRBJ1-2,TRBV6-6,TGTGCCAGCGGAACCGGGACAGGGTTGGGCTACACCTTC,CASGTGTGLGYTF
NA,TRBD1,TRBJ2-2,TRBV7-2,TGTGCCAGCAGCTACGGACAGGGGGTCGGGGAGCTGTTTTTT,CASSYGQGVGELFF
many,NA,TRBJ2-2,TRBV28,TGTGCCAGCGGGACCCGCCGGGAGCTGTTTTTT,CASGTRRELFF
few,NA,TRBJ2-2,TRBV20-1,TGCAGTGCTAGTGGCACCGGGGAGCTGTTTTTT,CSASGTGELFF
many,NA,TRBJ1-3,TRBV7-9,TGTGCCAGCAGCTTAGCGGGGCATGGAAACACCATATATTTT,CASSLAGHGNTIYF
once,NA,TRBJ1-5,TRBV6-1,TGTGCCAGCAGTGAAACAGGGTTTAGCAATCAGCCCCAGCATTTT,CASSETGFSNQPQHF
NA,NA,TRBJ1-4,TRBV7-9,TGTGCCAGCAGCTATTCATCAACTAATGAAAAACTGTTTTTT,CASSYSSTNEKLFF
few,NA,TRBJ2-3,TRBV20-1,TGCAGTGCTCGGTCCCTCCCCACAGATACGCAGTATTTT,CSARSLPTDTQYF
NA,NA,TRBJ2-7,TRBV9,TGTGCCAGCAGCGGGGGGACGACAAGCTCCTACGAGCAGTACTTC,CASSGGTTSSYEQYF
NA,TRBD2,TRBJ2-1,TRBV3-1,TGTGCCAGCAGCCAAGATCGGACTAGCGGGAATGAGCAGTTCTTC,CASSQDRTSGNEQFF
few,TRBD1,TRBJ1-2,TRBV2,TGTGCCAGCAGTGCCGGACAGGAGATGGGCTACACCTTC,CASSAGQEMGYTF
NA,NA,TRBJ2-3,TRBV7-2,TGTGCCAGCAGCTCTCTAGGGGAGTTTGGTACGCAGTATTTT,CASSSLGEFGTQYF